These T cell receptor beta chains were read from a single sample in a study of T cells in localized non-small cell lung cancer. The table came from immunoSEQ multiplex PCR; TCRdb's copy has only in-frame clones and leaves some out. The sample records tens of thousands of clones, roughly 87% being singletons. Source: peripheral blood, taken before any cancer treatment. The receptors were sampled from a man aged 40-75 years with stage I squamous cell lung carcinoma. CDR3s include the opening cysteine and the closing phenylalanine or tryptophan. A D gene is named only where the DNA matches it firmly. Clone size is given for some rows only: seen once, a few or many times, or a class if the clone is expanded.

v_call	clone_size	j_call	d_call	cdr3_nt	cdr3_aa
TRBV7-9	NA	TRBJ2-3	NA	TGTGCCAGCAGCTTAGGACTAGATTTAGATACGCAGTATTTT	CASSLGLDLDTQYF
TRBV28	NA	TRBJ1-2	TRBD1	TGTGCCAGTCGGACAGGGGATAGTTCAGGCTACACCTTC	CASRTGDSSGYTF
TRBV23-1	NA	TRBJ1-2	NA	TGCGCCAGCAGTCATGCGACAGGAACCTCTAACTATGGCTACACCTTC	CASSHATGTSNYGYTF
TRBV4-3	NA	TRBJ1-1	TRBD1	TGCGCCAGCAGCCCCCAGACAGGGACTGGGACTGAAGCTTTCTTT	CASSPQTGTGTEAFF
TRBV7-2	NA	TRBJ1-5	TRBD1	TGTGCCAGCAGCGGGGGACAGCGGGACCAGCCCCAGCATTTT	CASSGGQRDQPQHF
TRBV5-1	NA	TRBJ1-1	NA	TGCGCCAGCAGCTCGCTAGGACGAGGCATGAACACTGAAGCTTTCTTT	CASSSLGRGMNTEAFF
TRBV4-2	NA	TRBJ1-2	NA	TGTGCCAGCAGCCAAGAGTTATCAACCAGGAGAGGTGGCTACACCTTC	CASSQELSTRRGGYTF
TRBV28	NA	TRBJ2-1	TRBD2	TGTGCCAGCATGGGGATGTTAGCGGGGGCCCACAATGAGCAGTTCTTC	CASMGMLAGAHNEQFF
TRBV7-9	NA	TRBJ2-5	NA	TGTGCCAGCAGCTCCCAGTACTATAGGGAGACCCAGTACTTC	CASSSQYYRETQYF
TRBV10-3	NA	TRBJ2-7	NA	TGTGCCATCAGTGAACCTACAGGGAACCCTATACCCGAGCAGTACTTC	CAISEPTGNPIPEQYF
TRBV7-2	NA	TRBJ2-2	NA	TGTGCCAGCGGAAGGACACAGAACACCGGGGAGCTGTTTTTT	CASGRTQNTGELFF
TRBV7-9	NA	TRBJ2-1	NA	TGTGCCAGCAGCTTACTCTTCGGGGTCAATGAGCAGTTCTTC	CASSLLFGVNEQFF
TRBV6-5	NA	TRBJ1-6	NA	TGTGCCAGCAGTTACTTCAGGGGTTCACCCCTCCACTTT	CASSYFRGSPLHF
TRBV5-1	NA	TRBJ2-2	NA	TGCGCCAGCAGCTTGGGCGACAGGACCACCGGGGAGCTGTTTTTT	CASSLGDRTTGELFF
TRBV2	NA	TRBJ2-1	NA	TGTGCCAGCAGCCCCACGACTAGTTGGGCAAAAGAGCAGTTCTTC	CASSPTTSWAKEQFF
TRBV18	NA	TRBJ2-7	NA	TGTGCCAGCTCTCAAAAAACCTACGAGCAGTACTTC	CASSQKTYEQYF
TRBV27	NA	TRBJ2-6	TRBD1	TGTGCCAGCAGTTTAGTTCCGACAGGGGCGGGGGCCAACGTCCTGACTTTC	CASSLVPTGAGANVLTF
TRBV2	NA	TRBJ1-5	NA	TGTGCCAGCAGTAACTACAATCAGCCCCAGCATTTT	CASSNYNQPQHF
TRBV9	NA	TRBJ1-2	NA	TGTGCCAGCAGCGGGCCGCAGGGGATCCCGGGCTACACCTTC	CASSGPQGIPGYTF
TRBV6-6	once	TRBJ1-5	TRBD1	TGTGCCAGCAGTCCCGGGACAGGGGTTTATCAGCCCCAGCATTTT	CASSPGTGVYQPQHF
TRBV5-8	NA	TRBJ1-3	NA	TGTGCCAGCAGCTTGGTTTCGGGGAATTCTGGAAACACCATATATTTT	CASSLVSGNSGNTIYF
TRBV6-1	NA	TRBJ1-1	NA	TGTGCCAGCAGCCCGGCCCCTCGAGGAGACACTGAAGCTTTCTTT	CASSPAPRGDTEAFF
TRBV20-1	few	TRBJ1-1	NA	TGCAGTGCTAGACGGATTGAAGCTTTCTTT	CSARRIEAFF
TRBV5-4	NA	TRBJ2-5	NA	TGTGCCAGCAGCAGCCCCAACCAAGAGACCCAGTACTTC	CASSSPNQETQYF
TRBV6-6	NA	TRBJ1-1	TRBD1	TGTGCCAGCAGTACGACCCGGGAGGGGGCGGACACTGAAGCTTTCTTT	CASSTTREGADTEAFF
TRBV28	NA	TRBJ2-1	TRBD1	TGTGCCAGCAGTCAACCGGGACAGGGGTACAATGAGCAGTTCTTC	CASSQPGQGYNEQFF
TRBV5-4	NA	TRBJ1-6	NA	TGTGCCAGCAGCTTGGACCTAGGGGGATCACCCCTCCACTTT	CASSLDLGGSPLHF
TRBV2	NA	TRBJ2-4	NA	TGTGCCAGCACTGCCGGGACTTACGAAAACATTCAGTACTTC	CASTAGTYENIQYF
TRBV4-1	NA	TRBJ2-6	NA	TGCGCCAGCAGCACAACAGGTGCTGGGGCCAACGTCCTGACTTTC	CASSTTGAGANVLTF
TRBV7-9	NA	TRBJ2-1	TRBD1	TGTGCCAGCAGCTCGGGCGGATTCGGACAGGGGGCGGCATACAATGAGCAGTTCTTC	CASSSGGFGQGAAYNEQFF
TRBV4-2	NA	TRBJ2-5	TRBD2	TGTGCCAGCAGCCAAGTAGTTACTAGCGGGGTAGAGACCCAGTACTTC	CASSQVVTSGVETQYF
TRBV10-3	NA	TRBJ1-4	TRBD1	TGTGCCATAGGATCAGGGGGAGGCGGTAATGAAAAACTGTTTTTT	CAIGSGGGGNEKLFF
TRBV7-2	NA	TRBJ2-2	TRBD1	TGTGCCAGCAGCCAGACAGGGGGGTACGGGGAGCTGTTTTTT	CASSQTGGYGELFF
TRBV6-5	NA	TRBJ2-6	NA	TGTGCCAGCAGGGTACAGGGCGCTGGGGCCAACGTCCTGACTTTC	CASRVQGAGANVLTF
TRBV19	NA	TRBJ1-4	TRBD1	TGTGCCAGTAGTAGACAGGGACAGGGCAATGAAAAACTGTTTTTT	CASSRQGQGNEKLFF
TRBV10-2	NA	TRBJ2-6	TRBD1	TGCGCCAGCAGGAAGACAGGGGGGAACTCTGGGGCCAACGTCCTGACTTTC	CASRKTGGNSGANVLTF
TRBV12-5	NA	TRBJ2-3	TRBD1	TGTGCTAGTGGGGGGGACAGGGCAGGGACAGATACGCAGTATTTT	CASGGDRAGTDTQYF
TRBV5-4	NA	TRBJ2-3	NA	TGTGCCAGCAGCTCGGCCGACACAGATACGCAGTATTTT	CASSSADTDTQYF
TRBV2	NA	TRBJ1-5	NA	TGTGCCAGCAGTACACAGGGAAGCAATCAGCCCCAGCATTTT	CASSTQGSNQPQHF
TRBV9	NA	TRBJ1-6	NA	TGTGCCAGCAGCCTCACCCGTCGGGACTCACCCCTCCACTTT	CASSLTRRDSPLHF
TRBV5-4	NA	TRBJ1-6	TRBD1	TGTGCCAGCAGGCGCGGGACAGATAATAATTCACCCCTCCACTTT	CASRRGTDNNSPLHF
TRBV10-3	NA	TRBJ2-7	TRBD1	TGTGCCATCCAACAGGGGGCCGACGAGCAGTACTTC	CAIQQGADEQYF
TRBV7-9	few	TRBJ2-3	NA	TGTGCCAGCAGCGCCAGGAGGGATACGCAGTATTTT	CASSARRDTQYF
TRBV7-8	NA	TRBJ2-4	TRBD1	TGTGCCAGCAGCAAGAGGGGACAGTTAGCCAAAAACATTCAGTACTTC	CASSKRGQLAKNIQYF
TRBV4-1	NA	TRBJ2-1	TRBD2	TGCGCCAGCAGCCAACCCTCGAGCGGGGGGGGCAATGAGCAGTTCTTC	CASSQPSSGGGNEQFF
TRBV4-3	NA	TRBJ2-7	TRBD1	TGCGCCAGCAGCCAATCGACAGGGAACTACGAGCAGTACTTC	CASSQSTGNYEQYF
TRBV18	NA	TRBJ2-3	TRBD1	TGTGCCAGCTCACCACCGAGGGGGCTATCAGATACGCAGTATTTT	CASSPPRGLSDTQYF
TRBV19	NA	TRBJ2-1	NA	TGTGCCAGTAGCCAAGTCGGCGATCGCAATGAGCAGTTCTTC	CASSQVGDRNEQFF
TRBV18	NA	TRBJ2-7	TRBD1	TGTGCCAGCTCACCGAAGGGGACAGGGGGGTCGTACGAGCAGTACTTC	CASSPKGTGGSYEQYF
TRBV4-3	NA	TRBJ2-2	NA	NA	CASSQGRGGFGAGELFF
TRBV18	once	TRBJ1-2	TRBD1	TGTGCCAGCTCGCCGGGACAGCCCATCTATGGCTACACCTTC	CASSPGQPIYGYTF
TRBV10-3	NA	TRBJ1-6	TRBD1	TGTGCCATCAGCGGAACGGACAGGGACTCACCCCTCCACTTT	CAISGTDRDSPLHF
TRBV6-5	NA	TRBJ1-1	NA	TGTGCCAGCAGCCCTCAAGGGGGGGGCAGGACTGAAGCTTTCTTT	CASSPQGGGRTEAFF